The 13 T cell receptor beta chains in this list originate from one sample, sequenced in a study of cytomegalovirus exposure and HLA in healthy donors. The study ran its PCR with 60 Vbeta and 13 Jbeta primers. Using immunoSEQ multiplex PCR, the repertoire was profiled, and TCRdb retains in-frame clones only, with some absent. In the table there are fewer than 250,000 clones, approximately 82% of which are singletons. Sequenced sample: PBMCs. These receptors were collected from a man younger than 30 in good health and CMV-seronegative.

The gene calls are TRBV2 and TRBJ2-7; weak D call: TRBD1 (5 bases). V was clipped by 3 bases and J by 2 bases, with 8 bases between them. Germline CDR1 and CDR2: SNHLY and FYNNEI. This CDR3 contains 13 residues. Written as DNA, the CDR3 is TGTGCCAGCAGTGACAGGGCCGCCTACGAGCAGTACTTC. Its translation: CASSDRAAYEQYF.

The chain uses TRBV28 and TRBJ1-5, with a tentative D call TRBD1 (5 bases). From germline, CDR1 is MDHEN and CDR2 SYDVKM. V was cut by 3 bases and J by 0 bases, with 12 bases left in between. The CDR3 runs to 16 residues. CDR3 residues: CASSLEGIHSNQPQHF. DNA for the CDR3: TGTGCCAGCAGTTTGGAGGGGATCCATAGCAATCAGCCCCAGCATTTT.

CDR3 bases: TGTGCCAGCAGCTATGACCCCGCTAGCGGGAGAAGGTACGAGCAGTACTTC. Translating it yields CASSYDPASGRRYEQYF. This chain joins TRBV4-2 and TRBJ2-7; the match to TRBD2 covers 10 bases. The CDR3 is 17 residues long. Germline CDR1 and CDR2: LGHNA and YNFKEQ. The junction had 14 bases not matched to a gene; V was cut back by 5 bases and J by 4 bases.

This clone was picked up a small number of times. The chain uses TRBV2 and TRBJ2-1, with TRBD2 matching over 11 bases. Germline V gives CDR1 SNHLY, CDR2 FYNNEI. There are 15 residues in the CDR3. V shed 4 bases and J 3 bases; nucleotides not matched to a gene: 2. CDR3 sequence: CASSATSGSYNEQFF. In DNA, the CDR3 is TGTGCCAGCAGTGCTACTAGCGGGAGCTACAATGAGCAGTTCTTC.

A remark on this clone: The same CDR3 can be traced to other DNA sequences in this sample. J is TRBJ2-2 and V is TRBV2, with 8 bases fitting TRBD1. Germline V gene sequence: CDR1 SNHLY, CDR2 FYNNEI. The CDR3 extends over 15 amino acids. V shed 4 bases and J 5 bases; nucleotides not matched to a gene: 6. The CDR3 protein is CASSVQGAGTGELFF. The DNA for the CDR3 is TGTGCCAGCAGTGTGCAGGGGGCGGGTACCGGGGAGCTGTTTTTT.

V and J are TRBV2 and TRBJ2-2; TRBD1 agrees at 7 bases. This CDR3 comprises 14 residues. V lost 5 bases, J lost 10 bases, and 10 bases stayed unmatched. CDR1 and CDR2 from the germline V gene are SNHLY and FYNNEI. In DNA form, the CDR3 reads TGTGCCAGCAGTCCAAGGTACAGGGGAGAGGAGCTGTTTTTT. This gives the protein CASSPRYRGEELFF.

This clone showed up just a few times. V is TRBV6-5 and J is TRBJ2-2; the match to TRBD2 covers 7 bases. CDR1 and CDR2 from the germline V gene are MNHEY and SVGAGI. V lost 7 bases to trimming and J lost 0 bases; unmatched junction nucleotides: 5. This CDR3 spans 15 amino acids. Here the CDR3 DNA reads TGTGCCAGCAACAGCGGGACCGCGAACACCGGGGAGCTGTTTTTT. Translation: CASNSGTANTGELFF.

This chain uses TRBV28 with TRBJ2-7; D unclear. Trimming took off 3 bases at V and 4 bases at J, with 13 bases between the two ends. Germline CDR1 reads MDHEN; CDR2 reads SYDVKM. The CDR3 sequence is 14 residues long. The chain's CDR3 is CASSFRSALYEQYF. Here the CDR3 DNA reads TGTGCCAGCAGTTTTCGGAGTGCCCTGTACGAGCAGTACTTC.

The V call is TRBV30, the J call TRBJ1-1; 7 bases agree with TRBD1. CDR1 GTSNPN and CDR2 SVGIG come from the germline V gene (reference sequence). The CDR3 runs 13 residues. J gave up 5 bases and V 0 bases, and 3 bases lay outside the gene matches. CDR3 loop: CAWSVYRGTEAFF. CDR3 in DNA: TGTGCCTGGAGTGTCTACAGGGGAACTGAAGCTTTCTTT.

The rearrangement uses TRBV5-1 and TRBJ2-7; D perhaps matches TRBD1 (5 bases). V lost 0 bases to trimming and J lost 3 bases, with 13 bases between them. Germline values: CDR1 SGHRS, CDR2 YFSETQ. This CDR3 has 15 amino acids. The CDR3 DNA reads as TGCGCCAGCAGCTTGGCAGGGAACCTGTACTACGAGCAGTACTTC. It encodes CASSLAGNLYYEQYF.

The V call is TRBV18, the J call TRBJ1-4; the D is unclear. Germline loops: CDR1 KGHSH, CDR2 LQKENI. V was shortened by 1 base and J by 1 base, with 4 bases between the two germline ends. CDR3 length: 14 residues. In nucleotides, the CDR3 is TGTGCCAGCTCACCACAGAGAACTAATGAAAAACTGTTTTTT. Amino acid sequence: CASSPQRTNEKLFF.

Comments on this clone: Other DNA variants within this sample encode the same CDR3. The chain recombines TRBV19 with TRBJ2-7, with 9 positions matching TRBD1. V shed 5 bases and J 4 bases; nucleotides not matched to a gene: 3. The CDR3 sequence is 13 residues long. Germline V gene lookup returns CDR1 LNHDA and CDR2 SQIVND (reference sequence). The CDR3 region is CASSFGQGYEQYF. CDR3 DNA sequence: TGTGCCAGTAGTTTCGGACAGGGGTACGAGCAGTACTTC.

This rearrangement joins TRBV6-1 to TRBJ2-5; possible D gene TRBD1, 6 bases. TRBJ2-7 explains the end of the DNA better; the J call may be wrong. The CDR3 is 14 residues long. Per germline, CDR1 MNHNS and CDR2 SASEGT. The CDR3 coding sequence is TGTGCCAGCAGTCCAAACAGGGCTTCCTACGAGCAGTACTTC. It translates to CASSPNRASYEQYF.